This TCR beta chain was captured by sequencing in a study of cytomegalovirus exposure and HLA in healthy donors. Study-level results: A later look showed TCR association rates differing by HLA locus, highest for DRB1 and lowest for HLA-C. A list of approximately 160 TCR beta chains associated with cytomegalovirus was given.

Points on this clone: Its antigen is unknown.

Donors consisted of healthy bone marrow donors. Although they were nominally healthy when sampled, donors likely had unrecorded immune exposures. The PCR contained 60 Vbeta and 13 Jbeta primers. Some clones are missing from TCRdb's copy, which holds only in-frame ones; the method was immunoSEQ multiplex PCR. This sample has about 87,000 clones, with 74% found just once. The junction had 13 bases not matched to a gene; V was cut back by 0 bases and J by 7 bases. Per germline, CDR1 SGHRS and CDR2 YFSETQ. This CDR3 contains 16 residues. The origin of this receptor is a man aged 30 to 45 in good health and CMV-seropositive. Input material: PBMCs. The chain joins TRBV5-1 to TRBJ2-7; 7 positions agree with TRBD1. Here the CDR3 DNA reads TGCGCCAGCAGCTTGGGTGGGGGAGACAGGGCCTGGGAGCAGTACTTC. This codes for CASSLGGGDRAWEQYF.